Following are 31 T cell receptor beta chains from one sample sequenced in a study of graft-versus-host responses after intestinal transplantation. Processing released intraepithelial and lamina propria lymphocytes from the graft tissue. Using immunoSEQ multiplex PCR, the repertoire was profiled, and TCRdb retains in-frame clones only, with some absent. The table lists over 7,000 clones, 74% of them singletons. The sequences come from ileum tissue, collected about 70 weeks after intestinal transplant. Receptor source: a human patient who received an intestinal transplant, so some T cells may come from the graft donor.

The gene calls are TRBV15 and TRBJ2-1; D could derive from TRBD1 or TRBD2 (5 bases each). Germline V CDR1 and CDR2: LNHNV, YYDKDF (reference sequence). The V and J ends lost 6 bases and 15 bases respectively, with 15 bases between them. The CDR3 spans 11 residues. CDR3 sequence (DNA): TGTGCCACCAGGAGGGGTCAGGGAAGGTTCTTC. Translation: CATRRGQGRFF.

The chain links TRBV27 to TRBJ1-6; D is possibly TRBD1 (5 bases). This CDR3 comprises 15 residues. V lost 1 base, J lost 5 bases, and 9 bases lay in between. Germline V gives CDR1 MNHEY, CDR2 SMNVEV (reference sequence). This chain's CDR3 is CASSLYSGHNSPLHF. The CDR3 DNA sequence: TGTGCCAGCAGTTTATATTCAGGGCATAATTCACCCCTCCACTTT.

The V and J genes are TRBV5-1 and TRBJ2-7, with D possibly matching TRBD1 (6 bases). Germline V gives CDR1 SGHRS, CDR2 YFSETQ. The CDR3 totals 16 residues. Trimming took 4 bases from V and 4 from J, leaving 21 bases between them. Written as DNA, the CDR3 is TGCGCCAGCAGCCAGGGGCCTTGGGGCCGGAATTACGAGCAGTACTTC. This translates into CASSQGPWGRNYEQYF.

J is TRBJ1-6 and V is TRBV28; D is unresolved. The CDR3 runs to 17 residues. The germline V gene encodes CDR1 MDHEN and CDR2 SYDVKM. Trimming shortened V by 3 bases and J by 6 bases, and 18 bases separated the two germline ends. The DNA of the CDR3 is TGTGCCAGCAGTTTTCCCGGACTGCTCTTGGCTAATTCACCCCTCCACTTT. It is translated as CASSFPGLLLANSPLHF.

The chain combines TRBV6-5 with TRBJ1-1; no clear D gene. Per germline, CDR1 MNHEY and CDR2 SVGAGI. The CDR3 loop spans 15 amino acids. Trimming pared 2 bases from V and 1 base from J, leaving 11 bases between. The CDR3 region has the DNA TGTGCCAGCAGTTACCTCGGACGAACGAACACTGAAGCTTTCTTT. It codes for CASSYLGRTNTEAFF.

V is TRBV6-1 and J is TRBJ2-3; TRBD2 matches 9 bases. V lost 4 bases to trimming and J lost 3 bases; unmatched junction nucleotides: 2. The CDR3 extends over 14 amino acids. Per germline, CDR1 MNHNS and CDR2 SASEGT. In nucleotides, the CDR3 is TGTGCCAGCAGTGGACTAGCGGTGACAGATACGCAGTATTTT. Its translation: CASSGLAVTDTQYF.

V and J are TRBV2 and TRBJ2-7; D is ambiguous. The length of the CDR3 is 12 residues. V gave up 3 bases and J gave up 3 bases, with 6 bases separating them. In germline, CDR1 is SNHLY, CDR2 FYNNEI. CDR3 DNA sequence: TGTGCCAGCAGTGAGCCGGACTACGAGCAGTACTTC. Translation: CASSEPDYEQYF.

The chain links TRBV18 to TRBJ2-5; D remains unclear. With 2 bases removed from V and 5 bases from J, the gap between germline ends came to 9 bases. Germline loops: CDR1 KGHSH, CDR2 LQKENI. The CDR3 is made up of 13 amino acids. This CDR3 is CASSPTLQETQYF. The CDR3 region has the DNA TGTGCCAGCTCACCAACCCTACAGGAGACCCAGTACTTC.

The chain links TRBV20-1 to TRBJ1-2, with D possibly being TRBD1 (5 bases). The CDR3 has 10 amino acids. The germline V gene encodes CDR1 DFQATT and CDR2 SNEGSKA (reference sequence). Trimming cost V 3 bases and J 8 bases, with 7 bases left between them. The CDR3: CSASQGGYTF. CDR3 sequence (DNA): TGCAGTGCTAGCCAGGGCGGCTACACCTTC.

This clone was observed a single time. The V call is TRBV6-5, the J call TRBJ2-1, with D uncertain. V dropped 5 bases and J dropped 0 bases, with 5 bases sitting between them. This CDR3 region has 13 residues. The germline gives CDR1 MNHEY, CDR2 SVGAGI. DNA for the CDR3: TGTGCCAGCAGTGAGAGCTCCTACAATGAGCAGTTCTTC. Translation: CASSESSYNEQFF.

This clone has only a few counts. Other DNA sequences within the sample encode an identical CDR3. The V gene is TRBV5-1, the J gene TRBJ2-1; D is perhaps TRBD1 (6 bases). Trimming took 0 bases from V and 2 from J, leaving 6 bases between them. There are 14 residues in the CDR3. Germline-derived CDR1 and CDR2 are SGHRS and YFSETQ. The CDR3 sequence is CASSLGQAYNEQFF. CDR3 DNA sequence: TGCGCCAGCAGCTTGGGACAGGCCTACAATGAGCAGTTCTTC.

The rearrangement joins TRBV5-1 to TRBJ2-2, with D possibly being TRBD2 (5 bases). The CDR3 is made up of 15 amino acids. With 2 bases removed from V and 6 bases from J, the gap between germline ends came to 14 bases. CDR1 is SGHRS and CDR2 is YFSETQ in the germline V gene. The CDR3 sequence: CASSLTSVWPGELFF. CDR3 nucleotide sequence: TGCGCCAGCAGCTTAACTAGTGTCTGGCCCGGGGAGCTGTTTTTT.

This clone has just a few counts. The chain uses TRBV5-1 and TRBJ2-1; 7 nucleotides line up with TRBD2. The CDR3 sequence is 16 residues long. Trimming took 3 bases from V and 0 from J; bases not matched to a gene: 6. Germline V lookup: CDR1 SGHRS, CDR2 YFSETQ. The DNA for the CDR3 is TGCGCCAGCAGCTGGAGCGGGGACTTCTCCTACAATGAGCAGTTCTTC. It codes for CASSWSGDFSYNEQFF.

The chain is built from TRBV30 and TRBJ1-2; D call uncertain. The V gene lost 0 bases and the J gene lost 14 bases, with 13 bases spanning the gap. The CDR3 spans 11 residues. CDR1 and CDR2 from the germline V gene are GTSNPN and SVGIG (reference sequence). CDR3 DNA: TGTGCCTGGAGTGTATCCCCCTATAAGACCTTC. Residues: CAWSVSPYKTF. Supplemented by reference TRBV30 and TRBJ1-2, the full variable domain reads SQTIHQWPATLVQPVGSPLSLECTVEGTSNPNLYWYRQAAGRGLQLLFYSVGIGQISSEVPQNLSASRPQDRQFILSSKKLLLSDSGFYLCAWSVSPYKTFGSGTRLTVV.

For this clone: Other DNA variants within this sample encode the same CDR3. The chain combines TRBV5-1 with TRBJ1-2; TRBD1 might be the D (5 bases). Between the trimmed V and J ends, which lost 0 bases and 6 bases, there was a span of 6 bases. There are 12 residues in the CDR3. Germline V gives CDR1 SGHRS, CDR2 YFSETQ. The CDR3 protein is CASSLVGDGYTF. The CDR3 DNA reads as TGCGCCAGCAGCTTGGTAGGGGATGGCTACACCTTC.

The chain joins TRBV5-4 to TRBJ2-7, with 7 positions matching TRBD1. V gave up 4 bases and J gave up 5 bases; unmatched junction bases: 9. The CDR3 length is 14 residues. Germline V gene sequence: CDR1 SGHNT, CDR2 YYREEE (reference sequence). CDR3 protein: CASSAEGAGDEQYF. The CDR3 DNA reads TGTGCCAGCAGCGCAGAGGGGGCCGGGGACGAGCAGTACTTC.

The gene calls are TRBV4-2 and TRBJ2-6, with D perhaps being TRBD1 or TRBD2 (5 bases each). Germline CDR1 reads LGHNA; CDR2 reads YNFKEQ. V lost 7 bases to trimming and J lost 2 bases, with 21 bases between them. This CDR3 is built from 18 residues. Here the CDR3 DNA reads TGTGCCAGCACCCGCCGGGACCCCGGCTGGGCTGGGGCCAACGTCCTGACTTTC. Translation: CASTRRDPGWAGANVLTF.

The J gene is TRBJ2-2, the V gene TRBV11-2; D unclear. Trimming removed 5 bases at V and 5 bases at J, with 6 bases between. The germline V gene has CDR1 SGHAT and CDR2 FQNNGV. The CDR3 covers 12 residues. The CDR3: CASSGWTGELFF. The DNA of the CDR3 is TGTGCCAGCAGCGGCTGGACCGGGGAGCTGTTTTTT.

The V and J genes are TRBV6-5 and TRBJ2-6, with TRBD1 identical over 7 bases. Germline assignment: CDR1 MNHEY and CDR2 SVGAGI. This CDR3 is 15 amino acids long. The ends lost 6 bases at V and 4 bases at J; junction bases unmatched: 6. The CDR3 nucleotides are TGTGCCAGCAGCCCGACAGGGTTAGGGGCCAACGTCCTGACTTTC. Translating it yields CASSPTGLGANVLTF.

This clone was seen only once. The chain combines TRBV2 with TRBJ2-4; 7 bases are shared with TRBD1. Trimming took 8 bases from V and 6 from J; bases not matched to a gene: 7. The germline V gene encodes CDR1 SNHLY and CDR2 FYNNEI. The CDR3 length is 13 residues. The DNA for the CDR3 is TGTGCCAGCGGACCAGGGACAGTAAACATTCAGTACTTC. Translation: CASGPGTVNIQYF.

J is TRBJ2-7 and V is TRBV28; tentatively, D is TRBD2 (5 bases). CDR1 is MDHEN and CDR2 is SYDVKM in the germline V gene. This CDR3 comprises 15 residues. Deletions cut 6 bases from V and 3 bases from J, with 18 bases between. CDR3 sequence (DNA): TGTGCCAGCAGAATGAGCGGAGCCGGCGGCTACGAGCAGTACTTC. This encodes CASRMSGAGGYEQYF.

Remarks on this clone: This CDR3 is also generated by other DNA sequences in the sample. The chain couples TRBV6-1 to TRBJ2-3; D is undetermined. Germline V gene data show CDR1 as MNHNS and CDR2 as SASEGT. The CDR3 contains 13 residues. Deletions cut 5 bases from V and 3 bases from J, with 9 bases between. For the CDR3, the DNA is TGTGCCAGCAGTTCCCCCCCGACAGATACGCAGTATTTT. Its protein is CASSSPPTDTQYF.

The V call is TRBV7-9, the J call TRBJ2-7, with 8 bases aligning to TRBD1. This CDR3 has 15 residues. Germline V gives CDR1 SEHNR, CDR2 FQNEAQ (reference sequence). The ends lost 5 bases at V and 7 bases at J; junction bases unmatched: 13. This CDR3 reads CASSDGTGALREQYF. DNA of the CDR3: TGTGCCAGCAGCGACGGGACAGGTGCCCTTCGGGAGCAGTACTTC.

This chain links TRBV4-1 with TRBJ2-7, with D perhaps given as TRBD1 or TRBD2 (5 bases each). The CDR3 totals 15 residues. Per germline, CDR1 MGHRA and CDR2 YSYEKL. V lost 3 bases and J 0 bases, leaving 12 bases between the germline ends. CDR3 DNA: TGCGCCAGCAGCCATGCCGGGACGGGCTCCTACGAGCAGTACTTC. It translates to CASSHAGTGSYEQYF.

The chain joins TRBV5-6 to TRBJ2-1; unclear D gene. Germline assignment: CDR1 SGHDT and CDR2 YYEEEE. Trimming stripped 0 bases from V and 1 base from J, with 11 bases between. This CDR3 comprises 16 residues. CDR3 sequence (DNA): TGTGCCAGCAGCTTGGGGGTGCTCGGGTCCTACAATGAGCAGTTCTTC. Translating it yields CASSLGVLGSYNEQFF.

This chain uses TRBV5-6 with TRBJ2-7; D gene uncertain. V gave up 0 bases and J gave up 5 bases, with 12 bases separating them. Per germline, CDR1 SGHDT and CDR2 YYEEEE. The CDR3 is 14 residues long. CDR3 loop: CASSLGTARNEQYF. In DNA form, the CDR3 reads TGTGCCAGCAGCTTGGGGACCGCACGCAACGAGCAGTACTTC.

The rearrangement links TRBV30 to TRBJ2-3; the D call may be TRBD1 or TRBD2 (5 bases each). The CDR3 length is 13 residues. V gave up 4 bases and J gave up 2 bases, with 10 bases separating them. CDR1 is GTSNPN, CDR2 SVGIG, per germline (reference sequence). CDR3 loop: CAWNEGYTDTQYF. In DNA form, the CDR3 reads TGTGCCTGGAATGAGGGGTACACAGATACGCAGTATTTT.

V is TRBV7-8 and J is TRBJ2-6; TRBD1 agrees at 10 bases. The CDR3 length is 19 residues. Trimming at V came to 6 bases and at J to 0 bases, leaving 11 bases not matched to a gene. Germline CDR1 SGHVS, CDR2 FQNEAQ. CDR3: CASRLRDRGVFSGANVLTF. The CDR3 DNA follows: TGTGCCAGCAGACTCCGGGACAGGGGTGTTTTCTCTGGGGCCAACGTCCTGACTTTC.

The chain couples TRBV4-2 to TRBJ2-7, with a possible D match to TRBD2 (6 bases). Per the germline V gene, CDR1 is LGHNA and CDR2 is YNFKEQ. V was pared by 0 bases and J by 0 bases, with 12 bases between. The CDR3 contains 16 residues. The CDR3: CASSQEGTGASYEQYF. The DNA for the CDR3 is TGTGCCAGCAGCCAAGAGGGAACGGGAGCCTCCTACGAGCAGTACTTC.

This clone came up once. V and J are TRBV5-1 and TRBJ1-2, with D possibly TRBD1 on 6 matching bases. The CDR3 totals 17 residues. V shed 0 bases and J shed 6 bases, with 21 bases lying between them. From germline, CDR1 is SGHRS and CDR2 YFSETQ. The CDR3 DNA reads as TGCGCCAGCAGCTTGGACAGGGCGACATCGCCGAATAATGGCTACACCTTC. Its translation is CASSLDRATSPNNGYTF.

This rearrangement joins TRBV6-1 to TRBJ2-2, with TRBD2 matching over 9 bases. V lost 8 bases and J lost 3; bases outside the gene matches: 7. The CDR3 contains 15 residues. Germline values: CDR1 MNHNS, CDR2 SASEGT. CDR3 sequence (DNA): TGTGCCAGCTCCAGCGGGAGGACGGACACCGGGGAGCTGTTTTTT. It yields the protein CASSSGRTDTGELFF.